These 27 T cell receptor beta chains were all obtained from the same sample, sequenced in a study of regulatory T cells in long-lasting Graves disease. To make TCR beta libraries, researchers used iRepertoire HTBI primers and Arm-PCR of CDR3 regions. TCRdb fed the multiplex PCR reads into MiXCR, producing one record per CDR3 protein. The top ten hold around 42% of the sample, which has about 660,000 distinct CDR3 sequences, around 32% seen once. Time point denoted: persistent/refractory GD, antithyroid drugs over 5 years with positive TRAb. Isolated PBMC RNA provided the starting material for the TCR library. Source: peripheral blood mononuclear cells (PBMCs), taken when the disease was refractory, from a patient treated with antithyroid drugs. The receptors shown here come from a female donor with Graves disease.

This clonotype occurred many times. V gene TRBV6-1 combines with J gene TRBJ1-1; the D gene is possibly TRBD1 (5 bases). V gave up 6 bases and J gave up 1 base, with 12 bases separating them. Per the germline V gene, CDR1 is MNHNS and CDR2 is SASEGT. The length of the CDR3 is 14 residues. CDR3 amino acids: CASRPARENTEAFF. The CDR3 DNA reads TGTGCCAGCAGGCCGGCCAGGGAGAACACTGAAGCTTTCTTT.

The V call is TRBV7-3, the J call TRBJ1-1; D is perhaps TRBD1 (6 bases). Between the trimmed V and J ends, which lost 2 bases and 6 bases, there was a span of 10 bases. Germline loops: CDR1 SGHTA, CDR2 FQGTGA. The CDR3 contains 13 residues. The CDR3 protein is CASSLGQFAEAFF. DNA for the CDR3: TGTGCCAGCAGCTTAGGACAGTTCGCTGAAGCTTTCTTT. The full variable domain, in which reference TRBV7-3 and TRBJ1-1 provide the parts outside the CDR3, is GAGVSQTPSNKVTEKGKYVELRCDPISGHTALYWYRQSLGQGPEFLIYFQGTGAADDSGLPNDRFFAVRPEGSVSTLKIQRTERGDSAVYLCASSLGQFAEAFFGQGTRLTVV.

The J gene is TRBJ2-7, the V gene TRBV20-1; D is unresolved. The CDR3 has 13 amino acids. Germline V lookup: CDR1 DFQATT, CDR2 SNEGSKA (reference sequence). Trimming took off 1 base at V and 4 bases at J, with 11 bases between the two ends. In DNA form, the CDR3 reads TGCAGTGCTAGAGTCCCATCCTCGTACGAGCAGTACTTC. It yields the protein CSARVPSSYEQYF.

The V and J genes are TRBV7-6 and TRBJ2-5, with D maybe TRBD2 (6 bases). The CDR3 runs 16 residues. Germline V gene sequence: CDR1 SGHVS, CDR2 FNYEAQ. Trimming left V 0 bases short and J 3 bases short, with 14 bases between. The CDR3 DNA is TGTGCCAGCAGCTTAGCGAGGGTGACTAGTAAAGAGACCCAGTACTTC. This gives the protein CASSLARVTSKETQYF. Combining the CDR3 with reference TRBV7-6 and TRBJ2-5 gives the whole variable domain GAGVSQSPRYKVTKRGQDVALRCDPISGHVSLYWYRQALGQGPEFLTYFNYEAQQDKSGLPNDRFSAERPEGSISTLTIQRTEQRDSAMYRCASSLARVTSKETQYFGPGTRLLVL.

This clonotype was found a few times. The chain carries TRBV6-1 and TRBJ1-1; 8 nucleotides line up with TRBD1. The junction had 16 bases not matched to a gene; V was cut back by 6 bases and J by 4 bases. The CDR3 is 17 residues long. CDR1 is MNHNS and CDR2 is SASEGT in the germline V gene. The CDR3, as DNA: TGTGCCAGCAGCTCCACATGGACAGGGTTAAGAGTCACTGAAGCTTTCTTT. It translates to CASSSTWTGLRVTEAFF.

This clonotype was counted only a few times. V is TRBV30 and J is TRBJ1-1; unclear D gene. V was cut by 2 bases and J by 4 bases, with 11 bases left in between. CDR1 is GTSNPN and CDR2 is SVGIG in the germline V gene (reference sequence). The CDR3 has 13 residues. The CDR3 reads CAWSLGRGTEAFF. The CDR3 DNA is TGTGCCTGGAGTTTAGGACGGGGCACTGAAGCTTTCTTT.

This chain links TRBV29-1 with TRBJ2-7, with a tentative D call TRBD1 (6 bases). CDR3 size: 14 residues. CDR1 is SQVTM and CDR2 is ANQGSEA in the germline V gene. The ends were cut back, 2 bases at V and 5 bases at J, with 16 bases in the middle. The CDR3 nucleotides read TGCAGCGTTGAAAAGGGGGACCCTCCCGACGAGCAGTACTTC. This encodes CSVEKGDPPDEQYF.

This clonotype has a single count. The J gene is TRBJ1-2, the V gene TRBV6-1, with 8 bases fitting TRBD1. Germline V gene sequence: CDR1 MNHNS, CDR2 SASEGT. The CDR3 consists of 16 residues. V lost 6 bases and J lost 1; bases outside the gene matches: 10. CDR3 nucleotide sequence: TGTGCCAGCAGCCTTGGACAGGGCCCTGTTAACTATGGCTACACCTTC. Protein sequence: CASSLGQGPVNYGYTF.

This clonotype was observed at least ten times. V usage is TRBV12-3 or TRBV12-4 and J usage is TRBJ1-2; no definite D call. Trimming removed 0 bases from V and 6 bases from J, with 11 bases in between. The CDR3 runs 14 residues. The CDR3, as DNA: TGTGCCAGCAGTTTAGCAGGACGTCGGGATGGCTACACCTTC. Encoded protein: CASSLAGRRDGYTF.

V gene TRBV6-1 combines with J gene TRBJ1-4; D is undetermined. Per the germline V gene, CDR1 is MNHNS and CDR2 is SASEGT. V lost 0 bases to trimming and J lost 0 bases, with 8 bases between them. The CDR3 is made up of 16 amino acids. The CDR3 sequence is CASSEAAVTTNEKLFF. The CDR3 region has the DNA TGTGCCAGCAGTGAAGCGGCGGTTACAACTAATGAAAAACTGTTTTTT.

A few counts support this clonotype. The gene calls are TRBV27 and TRBJ1-2; a possible D gene is TRBD1 (6 bases). V lost 5 bases, J lost 0 bases, and 19 bases lay in between. The CDR3 has 17 amino acids. The germline V gene encodes CDR1 MNHEY and CDR2 SMNVEV (reference sequence). The CDR3, as DNA: TGTGCCAGCAGTCCCGGGGGGCCGATAAATACTAACTATGGCTACACCTTC. Translating gives CASSPGGPINTNYGYTF.

There are many counts of this clonotype. This chain links TRBV6-1 with TRBJ1-2; unclear D gene. Trimming left V 8 bases short and J 5 bases short, with 9 bases between. CDR3 length: 11 residues. Germline assignment: CDR1 MNHNS and CDR2 SASEGT. The CDR3 DNA is TGTGCCAGCTTCAAAGATTATGGCTACACCTTC. Its protein is CASFKDYGYTF.

This clonotype came up many times. The CDR3 protein is CASSFTETQYF. The CDR3 coding sequence is TGTGCCAGCAGCTTTACAGAGACCCAGTACTTC. J is TRBJ2-5 and V is TRBV28; no clear D. Between the trimmed V and J ends, which lost 6 bases and 4 bases, there was a span of 6 bases. This CDR3 region has 11 residues. CDR1 is MDHEN and CDR2 is SYDVKM in the germline V gene.

This clonotype showed up just a few times. The V and J genes are TRBV9 and TRBJ2-5; D is undetermined. V lost 0 bases and J lost 3, with 15 bases in between. The CDR3 extends over 16 amino acids. CDR1 is SGDLS, CDR2 YYNGEE, per germline. This CDR3 reads CASSVALAPTEETQYF. The CDR3 DNA follows: TGTGCCAGCAGCGTAGCTCTCGCCCCGACCGAAGAGACCCAGTACTTC.

This rearrangement joins TRBV3-1 to TRBJ1-5, with D possibly matching TRBD1 (5 bases). The ends were cut back, 4 bases at V and 4 bases at J, with 17 bases in the middle. Germline CDR1 and CDR2: LGHDT and YNNKEL (reference sequence). The CDR3 spans 16 residues. This CDR3 is CASSPSGDSLNQPQHF. The CDR3 coding sequence is TGTGCCAGCAGCCCGTCGGGAGACAGCCTTAATCAGCCCCAGCATTTT.

The chain carries TRBV7-9 and TRBJ1-3; 8 bases are shared with TRBD1. CDR3 size: 13 residues. With 5 bases clipped from V and 4 bases from J, the junction kept 1 base outside the gene matches. Germline CDR1 reads SEHNR; CDR2 reads FQNEAQ (reference sequence). The CDR3 DNA reads TGTGCCAGCAGCGGGGACAGGGGAAACACCATATATTTT. Its protein is CASSGDRGNTIYF. Filled out from reference TRBV7-9 and TRBJ1-3, the complete variable domain reads DTGVSQNPRHKITKRGQNVTFRCDPISEHNRLYWYRQTLGQGPEFLTYFQNEAQLEKSRLLSDRFSAERPKGSFSTLEIQRTEQGDSAMYLCASSGDRGNTIYFGEGSWLTVV.

This clonotype has a count of ten or more. The chain employs TRBV6-1 and TRBJ1-1; 8 bases are shared with TRBD1. V lost 6 bases and J lost 1; bases outside the gene matches: 1. CDR3 length: 13 residues. The germline gives CDR1 MNHNS, CDR2 SASEGT. CDR3 loop: CASRGTGNTEAFF. CDR3 nucleotides: TGTGCCAGCAGGGGGACAGGGAACACTGAAGCTTTCTTT.

The chain has TRBV30 and TRBJ2-7, with D perhaps assigned TRBD1 or TRBD2 (5 bases each). The germline V and J ends were trimmed by 5 bases and 3 bases, with 5 bases remaining between them. The CDR3 is 10 residues long. The germline CDR1 and CDR2 sequences are GTSNPN and SVGIG (reference sequence). The CDR3 sequence is CAWGGYEQYF. In DNA, the CDR3 is TGTGCCTGGGGGGGCTACGAGCAGTACTTC.

The chain carries TRBV6-2 or TRBV6-3 and TRBJ1-1; TRBD1 agrees at 9 bases. Germline CDR1 and CDR2: MNHEY and SVGEGT. The CDR3 runs 14 residues. Losses at the gene ends were 6 bases for V and 6 bases for J; bases not matched to a gene: 8. The chain's CDR3 is CASSRGQGISEAFF. The CDR3 nucleotides read TGTGCCAGCAGCCGGGGACAGGGTATATCTGAAGCTTTCTTT.

This clonotype occurred a few times. The chain recombines TRBV6-9 with TRBJ1-5; the D is unclear. CDR3 size: 17 residues. V lost 2 bases to trimming and J lost 0 bases, with 14 bases between them. Germline V gene data show CDR1 as MNHGY and CDR2 as SVAAGI. CDR3 coding DNA: TGTGCCAGCAGTTATATGTCTTCCCTGTATAGCAATCAGCCCCAGCATTTT. It is translated as CASSYMSSLYSNQPQHF.

This clonotype was counted between two and nine times. A much larger clone lies one base from this, so it may be a read error. V is TRBV19 and J is TRBJ1-1; D is ambiguous. The germline V and J ends were trimmed by 7 bases and 0 bases, with 6 bases remaining between them. This CDR3 is built from 12 residues. Germline V CDR1 and CDR2: LNHDA, SQIVND (reference sequence). The chain's CDR3 is CASKGLNTEAFF. The CDR3 region has the DNA TGTGCCAGTAAAGGGTTGAACACTGAAGCTTTCTTT.

The V gene is TRBV10-3, the J gene TRBJ1-2; D possibly corresponds to TRBD1 (5 bases). This CDR3 has 14 amino acids. Trimming shortened V by 7 bases and J by 5 bases, and 17 bases separated the two germline ends. Germline lookup yields CDR1 ENHRY and CDR2 SYGVKD. CDR3 loop: CAIKGTDLGYGYTF. CDR3 nucleotides: TGTGCCATCAAGGGGACCGATTTGGGGTATGGCTACACCTTC.

The J gene is TRBJ2-7, the V gene TRBV2; D not resolved. The germline gives CDR1 SNHLY, CDR2 FYNNEI. V lost 7 bases to trimming and J lost 4 bases, with 8 bases between them. This CDR3 region has 11 residues. This CDR3 reads CASTIGYEQYF. The DNA for the CDR3 is TGTGCCAGCACGATCGGGTACGAGCAGTACTTC.

CDR3 sequence: CAISDRAGYGYTF. Here the CDR3 DNA reads TGTGCCATCAGTGACAGGGCTGGCTATGGCTACACCTTC. The V and J genes are TRBV10-3 and TRBJ1-2; a possible D gene is TRBD1 (5 bases). The ends were cut back, 3 bases at V and 4 bases at J, with 9 bases in the middle. The CDR3 runs 13 residues. Germline lookup yields CDR1 ENHRY and CDR2 SYGVKD.

The J gene is TRBJ1-1, the V gene TRBV5-1; D is undetermined. This CDR3 spans 16 amino acids. Trimming shortened V by 5 bases and J by 2 bases, and 19 bases separated the two germline ends. Germline lookup yields CDR1 SGHRS and CDR2 YFSETQ. DNA for the CDR3: TGCGCCAGCAGTTGGGCCCCGGCAGGCGTTAACACTGAAGCTTTCTTT. It codes for CASSWAPAGVNTEAFF.

In this sample, this clonotype turned up many times. The V gene is TRBV6-5, the J gene TRBJ1-1, with D perhaps TRBD1 (5 bases). Deletions cut 0 bases from V and 5 bases from J, with 10 bases between. Germline-derived CDR1 and CDR2 are MNHEY and SVGAGI. This CDR3 is built from 14 residues. In nucleotides, the CDR3 is TGTGCCAGCAGTTACTCGGGACCATCGACTGAAGCTTTCTTT. Translating it yields CASSYSGPSTEAFF.

The chain uses TRBV7-9 and TRBJ2-7; TRBD1 matches at 12 bases. The CDR3 runs to 18 residues. V trimming: 8 bases; J trimming: 6 bases; junction bases outside the gene matches: 20. Germline V gene data show CDR1 as SEHNR and CDR2 as FQNEAQ (reference sequence). The CDR3 reads CASSPPSFRDRGPGEQYF. The CDR3 DNA reads as TGTGCCAGCTCTCCCCCCAGCTTCCGGGACAGGGGGCCGGGCGAGCAGTACTTC.